This TCR beta chain is from a study of T cells in Graves' hyperthyroidism and ophthalmopathy. General study findings and limits: Most thyroid clonotypes that were expanded above 0.001 also turned up in blood.

Using RNA transcripts as the source, TCR beta CDR3 regions were amplified. Initially, a first-round RT-PCR of the TCR CDR3 employed the HTBI primer set. MiXCR, applied by TCRdb to the multiplex PCR reads, yields one record per CDR3 protein. The table records approximately 400,000 distinct CDR3 sequences, 15% to 20% of them present only once. This clonotype has ten or more counts. No antigen is known for it. If no ophthalmopathy progression occurred within 18 months, Graves' hyperthyroidism was stable. The patients, who ranged from 18 to 65 in age, presented with newly diagnosed hyperthyroidism lasting under 2 months. Germline V CDR1 and CDR2: MNHNS, SASEGT. The CDR3 loop spans 14 amino acids. Trimming left V 3 bases short and J 5 bases short, with 13 bases between.

The specimen sequenced was blood. The receptor's source is a woman between 18 and 30 years old with Graves' hyperthyroidism. J is TRBJ1-2 and V is TRBV6-1; no firm D call. CDR3 nucleotides: TGTGCCAGCAGTGACGAGCCAGAGTTGTATGGCTACACCTTC. Amino acids: CASSDEPELYGYTF.